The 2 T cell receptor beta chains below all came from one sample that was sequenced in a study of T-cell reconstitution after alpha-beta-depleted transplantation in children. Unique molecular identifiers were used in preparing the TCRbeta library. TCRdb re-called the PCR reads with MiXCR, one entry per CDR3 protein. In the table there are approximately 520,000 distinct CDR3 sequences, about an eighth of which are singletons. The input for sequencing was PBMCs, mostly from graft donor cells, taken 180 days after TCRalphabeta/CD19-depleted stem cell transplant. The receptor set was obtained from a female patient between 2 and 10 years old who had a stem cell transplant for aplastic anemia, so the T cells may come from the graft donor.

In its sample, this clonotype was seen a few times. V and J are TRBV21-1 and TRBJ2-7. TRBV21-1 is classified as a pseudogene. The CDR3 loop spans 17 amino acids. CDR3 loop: CASSKAIRQDGTYEQYF. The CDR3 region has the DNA TGTGCCAGCAGCAAAGCTATAAGGCAGGATGGCACCTACGAGCAGTACTTC.

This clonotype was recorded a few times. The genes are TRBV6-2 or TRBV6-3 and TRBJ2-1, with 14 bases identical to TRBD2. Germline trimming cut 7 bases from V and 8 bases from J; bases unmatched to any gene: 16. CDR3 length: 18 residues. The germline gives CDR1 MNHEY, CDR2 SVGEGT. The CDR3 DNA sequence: TGTGCCAGCAACCCCGGACTAGCGGGAGGCAGAACCCTCCATGAGCAGTTCTTC. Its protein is CASNPGLAGGRTLHEQFF.